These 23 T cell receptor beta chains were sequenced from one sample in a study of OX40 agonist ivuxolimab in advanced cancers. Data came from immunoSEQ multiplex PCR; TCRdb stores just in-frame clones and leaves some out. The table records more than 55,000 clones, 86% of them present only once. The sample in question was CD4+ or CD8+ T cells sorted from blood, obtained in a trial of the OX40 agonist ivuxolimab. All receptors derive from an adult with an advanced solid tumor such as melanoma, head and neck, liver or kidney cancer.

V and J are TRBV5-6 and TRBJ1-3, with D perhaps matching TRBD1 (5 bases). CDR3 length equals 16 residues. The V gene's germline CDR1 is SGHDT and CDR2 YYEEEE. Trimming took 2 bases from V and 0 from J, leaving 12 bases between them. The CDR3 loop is CASSLRGTNSGNTIYF. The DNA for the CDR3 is TGTGCCAGCAGCTTACGGGGGACCAACTCTGGAAACACCATATATTTT.

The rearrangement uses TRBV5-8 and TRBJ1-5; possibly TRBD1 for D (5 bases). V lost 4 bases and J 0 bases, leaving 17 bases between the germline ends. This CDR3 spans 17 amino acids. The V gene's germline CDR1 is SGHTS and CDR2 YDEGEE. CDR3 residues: CASSQRGRQISNQPQHF. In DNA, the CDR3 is TGTGCCAGCAGCCAGAGGGGCAGACAAATTAGCAATCAGCCCCAGCATTTT.

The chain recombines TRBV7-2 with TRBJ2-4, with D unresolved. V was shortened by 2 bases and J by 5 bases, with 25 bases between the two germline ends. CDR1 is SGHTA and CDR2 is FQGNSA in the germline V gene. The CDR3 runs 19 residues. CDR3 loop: CASSLLLSDKYRFENIQYF. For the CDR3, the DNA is TGTGCCAGCAGCTTATTACTGTCAGATAAGTATCGTTTCGAAAACATTCAGTACTTC.

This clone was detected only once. CDR3 residues: CASSRAGQGYEKLFF. CDR3 nucleotides: TGTGCCAGCAGCCGAGCGGGACAGGGATATGAAAAACTGTTTTTT. This chain uses TRBV7-6 with TRBJ1-4; 9 nucleotides line up with TRBD1. V was pared by 5 bases and J by 6 bases, with 7 bases of the junction left unmatched. The CDR3 has 15 residues. Germline assignment: CDR1 SGHVS and CDR2 FNYEAQ. The entire variable domain, with the rest obtained from reference TRBV7-6 and TRBJ1-4, is as follows: GAGVSQSPRYKVTKRGQDVALRCDPISGHVSLYWYRQALGQGPEFLTYFNYEAQQDKSGLPNDRFSAERPEGSISTLTIQRTEQRDSAMYRCASSRAGQGYEKLFFGSGTQLSVL.

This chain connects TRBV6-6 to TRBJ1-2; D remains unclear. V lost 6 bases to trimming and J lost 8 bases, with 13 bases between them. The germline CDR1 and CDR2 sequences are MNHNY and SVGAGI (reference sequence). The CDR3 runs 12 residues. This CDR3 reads CASRADVKGYTF. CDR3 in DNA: TGTGCCAGCAGAGCCGACGTAAAGGGCTACACCTTC.

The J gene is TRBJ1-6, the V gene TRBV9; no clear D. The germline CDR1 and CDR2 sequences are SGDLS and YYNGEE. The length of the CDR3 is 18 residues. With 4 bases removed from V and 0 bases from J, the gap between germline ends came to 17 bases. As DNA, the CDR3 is TGTGCCAGCAGCCCTAGACAAGGCGGTAGCTCCTATAATTCACCCCTCCACTTT. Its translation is CASSPRQGGSSYNSPLHF.

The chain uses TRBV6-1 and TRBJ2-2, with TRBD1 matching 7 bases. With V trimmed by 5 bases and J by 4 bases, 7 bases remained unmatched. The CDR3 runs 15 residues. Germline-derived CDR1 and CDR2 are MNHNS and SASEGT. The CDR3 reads CASSTPGQFTGELFF. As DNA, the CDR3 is TGTGCCAGCAGTACCCCGGGACAGTTCACCGGGGAGCTGTTTTTT.

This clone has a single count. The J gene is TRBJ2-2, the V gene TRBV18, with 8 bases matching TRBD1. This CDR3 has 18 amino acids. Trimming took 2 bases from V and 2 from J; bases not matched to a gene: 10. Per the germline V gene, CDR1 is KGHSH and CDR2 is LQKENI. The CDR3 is CASSPNIPGQGNTGELFF. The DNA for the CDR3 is TGTGCCAGCTCACCAAATATCCCCGGACAGGGAAACACCGGGGAGCTGTTTTTT.

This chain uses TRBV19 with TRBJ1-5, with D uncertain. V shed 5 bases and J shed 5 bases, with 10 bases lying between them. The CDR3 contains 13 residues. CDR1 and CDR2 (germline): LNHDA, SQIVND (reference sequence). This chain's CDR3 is CASSLLVDQPQHF. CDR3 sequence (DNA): TGTGCCAGTAGTCTTCTTGTGGATCAGCCCCAGCATTTT.

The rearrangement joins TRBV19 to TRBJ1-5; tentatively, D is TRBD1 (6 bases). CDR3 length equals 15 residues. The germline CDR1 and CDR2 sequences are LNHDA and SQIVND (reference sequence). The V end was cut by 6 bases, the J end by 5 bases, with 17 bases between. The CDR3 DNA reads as TGTGCCAGTAGGCCACAACAGGGAGGGGATCAGCCCCAGCATTTT. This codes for CASRPQQGGDQPQHF. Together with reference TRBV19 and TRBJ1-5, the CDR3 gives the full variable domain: DGGITQSPKYLFRKEGQNVTLSCEQNLNHDAMYWYRQDPGQGLRLIYYSQIVNDFQKGDIAEGYSVSREKKESFPLTVTSAQKNPTAFYLCASRPQQGGDQPQHFGDGTRLSIL.

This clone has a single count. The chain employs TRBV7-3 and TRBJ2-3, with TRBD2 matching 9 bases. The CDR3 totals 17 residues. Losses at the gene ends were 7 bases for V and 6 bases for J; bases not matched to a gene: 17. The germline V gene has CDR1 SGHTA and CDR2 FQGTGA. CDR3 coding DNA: TGTGCCAGCATCCCTCCTCCCGCGGGGGGGGGACGGGATACGCAGTATTTT. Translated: CASIPPPAGGGRDTQYF.

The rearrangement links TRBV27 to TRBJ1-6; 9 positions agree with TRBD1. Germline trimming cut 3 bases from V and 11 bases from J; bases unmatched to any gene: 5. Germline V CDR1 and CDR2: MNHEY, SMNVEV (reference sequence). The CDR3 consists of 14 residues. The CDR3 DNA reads TGTGCCAGCAGTTTCCCGGGACAGGGAGCACCCCTCCACTTT. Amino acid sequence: CASSFPGQGAPLHF.

CDR3 sequence: CASSLSYSPLHF. For the CDR3, the DNA is TGCGCCAGCAGCTTGAGCTATTCACCCCTCCACTTT. J is TRBJ1-6 and V is TRBV5-1, with unresolved D. Per germline, CDR1 SGHRS and CDR2 YFSETQ. V lost 1 base and J lost 8, with 4 bases in between. The CDR3 contains 12 residues.

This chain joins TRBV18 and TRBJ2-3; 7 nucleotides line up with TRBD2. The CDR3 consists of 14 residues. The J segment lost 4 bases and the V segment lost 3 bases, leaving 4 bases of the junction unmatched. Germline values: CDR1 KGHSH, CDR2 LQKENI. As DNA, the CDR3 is TGTGCCAGCTCACCTTTCACTAGCGCAGATACGCAGTATTTT. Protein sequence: CASSPFTSADTQYF.

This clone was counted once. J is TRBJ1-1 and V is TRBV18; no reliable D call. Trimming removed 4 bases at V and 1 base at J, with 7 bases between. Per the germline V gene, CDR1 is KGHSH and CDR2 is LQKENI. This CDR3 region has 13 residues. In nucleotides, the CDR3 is TGTGCCAGCTCACTGAATCCGAACACTGAAGCTTTCTTT. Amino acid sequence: CASSLNPNTEAFF.

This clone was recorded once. The CDR3 region has the DNA TGTGCCAGCAGCGTAGCTAGCGGGGGACAGGGGAACAATTCACCCCTCCACTTT. Encoded protein: CASSVASGGQGNNSPLHF. The V gene is TRBV9, the J gene TRBJ1-6; 10 bases are shared with TRBD1. With 0 bases clipped from V and 7 bases from J, the junction kept 10 bases outside the gene matches. The CDR3 has 18 amino acids. Germline values: CDR1 SGDLS, CDR2 YYNGEE.

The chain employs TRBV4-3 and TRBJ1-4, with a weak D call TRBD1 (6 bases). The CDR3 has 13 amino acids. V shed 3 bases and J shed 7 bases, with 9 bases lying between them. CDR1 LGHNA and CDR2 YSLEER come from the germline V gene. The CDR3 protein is CASSQYRVEKLFF. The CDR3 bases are TGCGCCAGCAGCCAGTACAGGGTTGAAAAACTGTTTTTT.

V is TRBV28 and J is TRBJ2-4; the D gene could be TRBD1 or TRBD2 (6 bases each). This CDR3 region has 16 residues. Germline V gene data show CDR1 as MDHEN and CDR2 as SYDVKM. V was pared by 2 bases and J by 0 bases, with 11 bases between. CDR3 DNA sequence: TGTGCCAGCAGTTTAGGGGGGCCTATAGCCAAAAACATTCAGTACTTC. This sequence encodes CASSLGGPIAKNIQYF.

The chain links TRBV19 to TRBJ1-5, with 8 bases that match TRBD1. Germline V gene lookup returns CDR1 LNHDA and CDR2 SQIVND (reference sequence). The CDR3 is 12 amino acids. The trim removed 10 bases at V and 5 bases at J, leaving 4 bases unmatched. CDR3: CATGQGYQPQHF. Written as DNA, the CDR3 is TGTGCCACTGGACAGGGTTATCAGCCCCAGCATTTT.

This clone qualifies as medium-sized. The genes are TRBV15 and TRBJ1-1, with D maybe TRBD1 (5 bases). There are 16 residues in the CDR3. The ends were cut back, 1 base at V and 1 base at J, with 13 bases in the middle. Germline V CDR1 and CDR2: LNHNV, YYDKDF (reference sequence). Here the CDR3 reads CATSRGRGITNTEAFF. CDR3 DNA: TGTGCCACCAGCAGAGGGCGGGGGATCACGAACACTGAAGCTTTCTTT.

The CDR3 loop reads CASSLSGSSRYGYTF. CDR3 DNA sequence: TGCGCCAGCAGCTTGTCGGGTTCGTCTCGCTATGGCTACACCTTC. This rearrangement joins TRBV5-1 to TRBJ1-2; D unclear. Germline CDR1 is SGHRS and CDR2 is YFSETQ. CDR3 length equals 15 residues. V was clipped by 1 base and J by 4 bases, with 14 bases between them.

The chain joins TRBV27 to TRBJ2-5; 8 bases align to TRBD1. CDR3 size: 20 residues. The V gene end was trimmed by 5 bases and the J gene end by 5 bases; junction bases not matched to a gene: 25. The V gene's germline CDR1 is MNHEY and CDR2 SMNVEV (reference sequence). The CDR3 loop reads CASSRNPGTGTTSPGETQYF. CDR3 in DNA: TGTGCCAGCAGTCGAAACCCCGGGACAGGCACAACTAGTCCCGGCGAGACCCAGTACTTC.

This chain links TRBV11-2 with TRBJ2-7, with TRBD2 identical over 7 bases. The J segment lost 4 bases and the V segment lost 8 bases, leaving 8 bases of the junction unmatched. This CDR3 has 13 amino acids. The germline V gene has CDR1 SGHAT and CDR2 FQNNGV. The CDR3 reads CASSYTGGYEQYF. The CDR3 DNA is TGTGCCAGCTCATACACGGGAGGTTACGAGCAGTACTTC.